This TCR beta chain was obtained from a study of shared clonotypes between healthy human individuals. Overall study: The study used three CD4 naive, three CD4 memory, two CD8 naive and one CD8 memory plate per donor. Points from the study as a whole: Sampling involved blood alone; tissue repertoires likely differ.

The ends were cut back, 6 bases at V and 8 bases at J, with 8 bases in the middle. Germline V gene data show CDR1 as SEHNR and CDR2 as FQNEAQ (reference sequence). This CDR3 contains 11 residues. Naivety among CD8 cells was defined by CD45RO negativity and positive CCR7 selection, thereby excluding terminally differentiated effector memory CD45RA+ cells. This was a deep-level run. Method: immunoSEQ multiplex PCR; TCRdb's copy keeps in-frame clones and lacks some. The sample holds around 2.1 million clones; 85% to 95% are singletons and the top ten take approximately 1.7%. Only a few counts were recorded for this clone. What it recognizes is unknown.

This chain connects TRBV7-9 to TRBJ2-1, with D uncertain. The sample was naive CD8+ T cells from PBMCs. The clonotype originates from a man between 18 and 35 years old in good health. Some clones in this sample may be carry-over from other donors' samples. CDR3 sequence: CASSKGDEQFF. CDR3 coding DNA: TGTGCCAGCAGTAAAGGCGATGAGCAGTTCTTC.